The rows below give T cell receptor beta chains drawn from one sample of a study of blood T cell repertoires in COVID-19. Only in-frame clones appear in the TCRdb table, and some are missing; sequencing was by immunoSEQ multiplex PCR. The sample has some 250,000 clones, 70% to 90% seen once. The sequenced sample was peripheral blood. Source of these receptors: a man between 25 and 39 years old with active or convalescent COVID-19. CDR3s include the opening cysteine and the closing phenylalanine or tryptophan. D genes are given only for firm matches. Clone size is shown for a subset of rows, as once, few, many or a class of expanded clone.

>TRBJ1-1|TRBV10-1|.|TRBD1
TGCGCCAGCAGCGCCTCCGGCAGGGGGTTGAACACTGAAGCTTTCTTT
CASSASGRGLNTEAFF
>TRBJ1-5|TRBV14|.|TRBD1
TGTGCCAGCTGCTCGCGACAGGGGGGGCCCCAGCATTTT
CASCSRQGGPQHF
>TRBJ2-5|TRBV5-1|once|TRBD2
TGCGCCAGCAGCTCGGGACTAGCGGGGGGACTGGTAGAGACCCAGTACTTC
CASSSGLAGGLVETQYF
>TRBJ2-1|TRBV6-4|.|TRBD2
TGTGCCAGCAGTGACTCAGCGGGGGCTTACAATGAGCAGTTCTTC
CASSDSAGAYNEQFF
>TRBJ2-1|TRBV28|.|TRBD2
TGTGCCAGCAGTTTTCGGTCGGGGGGAAGCTACAATGAGCAGTTCTTC
CASSFRSGGSYNEQFF
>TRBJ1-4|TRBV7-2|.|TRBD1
TGTGCCAGCAGCCGCTCAGGGGGGAATGAAAAACTGTTTTTT
CASSRSGGNEKLFF
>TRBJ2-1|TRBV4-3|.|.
TGCGCCAGCAGCCAAGTAGCCAGCCGCCATGAGCAGTTCTTC
CASSQVASRHEQFF
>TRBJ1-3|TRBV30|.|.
TGTGCCTGGAGTTTGGGGGGCTCTGGAAACACCATATATTTT
CAWSLGGSGNTIYF
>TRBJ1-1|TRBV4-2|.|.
TGTGCCAGCAGCCAAGAATTTATGGCAGGGGATGGCACTGAAGCTTTCTTT
CASSQEFMAGDGTEAFF
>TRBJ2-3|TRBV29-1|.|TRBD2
TGCAGCGTCGAACAGTGGGGGGGTAGCACAGATACGCAGTATTTT
CSVEQWGGSTDTQYF
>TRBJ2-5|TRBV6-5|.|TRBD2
TGTGCCAGCACCCTACAACTGGGGGGGCAAGAGACCCAGTACTTC
CASTLQLGGQETQYF
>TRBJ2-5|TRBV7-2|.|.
TGTGCCAGCAGCTTCGGCCAAAGGAGGGAGACCCAGTACTTC
CASSFGQRRETQYF
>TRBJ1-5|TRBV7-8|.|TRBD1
TGTGCCAGCAGCTTACAGGGGGGACAGCCCCAGCATTTT
CASSLQGGQPQHF
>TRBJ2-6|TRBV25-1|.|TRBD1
TGTGCCAGCAGTGAGGACAGGGGCTCTGGGGCCAACGTCCTGACTTTC
CASSEDRGSGANVLTF
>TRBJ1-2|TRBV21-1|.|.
TGTGCCAGCAGCAAAAGGACAGGGGGCGAAGCTAACTATGGCTACACCTTC
CASSKRTGGEANYGYTF
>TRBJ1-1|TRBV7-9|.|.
TGTGCCAGCCATTTCAATTCCGGGTTCCCCATGAACACTGAAGCTTTCTTT
CASHFNSGFPMNTEAFF
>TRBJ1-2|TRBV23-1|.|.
TGCGCCAGCAGTCAATCACTCAGGTTAGGGGGCTATGGCTACACCTTC
CASSQSLRLGGYGYTF
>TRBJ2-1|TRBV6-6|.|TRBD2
TGTGCCAGCAGTTACGGTAGCGGGGGTAACTACAATGAGCAGTTCTTC
CASSYGSGGNYNEQFF
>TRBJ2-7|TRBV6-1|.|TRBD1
TGTGCCAGCAGTGAAATCGGGACAGGGACCTACGAGCAGTACTTC
CASSEIGTGTYEQYF
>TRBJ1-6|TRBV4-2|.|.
TGTGCCAGCAGCCAAGATGGCCCTTTTTCACCCCTCCACTTT
CASSQDGPFSPLHF
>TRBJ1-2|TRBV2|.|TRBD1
TGTGCCAGCAGTGAGGTCCAGGGGGGCTATGGCTACACCTTC
CASSEVQGGYGYTF
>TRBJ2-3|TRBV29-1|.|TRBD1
TGCAGCGTTGAAGATCTGGGACAGGGCACAGATACGCAGTATTTT
CSVEDLGQGTDTQYF
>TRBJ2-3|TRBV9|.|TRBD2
TGTGCCAGCAGCCGCGAAACCGGGACTAGCATCCCAGATACGCAGTATTTT
CASSRETGTSIPDTQYF